This TCR beta chain stems from a study of preoperative IRX-2 immunotherapy in early breast cancer. The method was immunoSEQ multiplex PCR; TCRdb's version includes in-frame clones alone and lacks a portion of them. The repertoire includes about 3,400 clones, around 66% of them detected once, and around 7% sits in the top ten. CDR3 length: 17 amino acids. The germline gives CDR1 MNHGY, CDR2 SAAAGT. V was shortened by 5 bases and J by 0 bases, with 16 bases between the two germline ends. The treatment was: preoperative locoregional IRX-2 cytokine immunotherapy. Samples came from a phase Ib trial of preoperative locoregional IRX-2 cytokine immunotherapy.

The sample consisted of tumor tissue, taken after IRX-2 immunotherapy. The chain has TRBV6-8 and TRBJ1-4; perhaps TRBD1 as D (6 bases). The sequence was collected from a human donor with breast cancer. The DNA of the CDR3 is TGTGCCAGCAGTGTGTACAAGGGGGGACCAACTAATGAAAAACTGTTTTTT. Protein: CASSVYKGGPTNEKLFF.